The 17 T cell receptor beta chains in this list originate from one sample, sequenced in a study of T cells in Graves' hyperthyroidism and ophthalmopathy. Amplification of TCR beta CDR3 regions was performed using RNA transcripts as template. HTBI primers were the set used in a first-round RT-PCR of the TCR CDR3. TCRdb analysed the multiplex PCR reads with MiXCR anew, one entry per CDR3 protein. The table has roughly 380,000 distinct CDR3 sequences, less than 15% seen once. Source material: blood. These receptors were collected from a man in his thirties or forties with Graves' hyperthyroidism that later progressed to Graves' ophthalmopathy.

This clonotype came up many times. This chain uses TRBV18 with TRBJ2-3; 10 bases agree with TRBD1. V lost 3 bases and J lost 3; bases outside the gene matches: 6. The CDR3 loop spans 16 amino acids. The germline V gene has CDR1 KGHSH and CDR2 LQKENI. CDR3 sequence (DNA): TGTGCCAGCTCACCCACGGGACAGGGGAGAACAGATACGCAGTATTTT. Amino acids: CASSPTGQGRTDTQYF.

This clonotype was picked up many times. This chain joins TRBV2 and TRBJ1-5, with a tentative D call TRBD1 (5 bases). Germline V CDR1 and CDR2: SNHLY, FYNNEI. The length of the CDR3 is 17 residues. The V end lost 3 bases, the J end lost 7 bases, and 22 bases lay between the germline ends. The chain's CDR3 is CASSEGQAIGSRQPQHF. The CDR3 nucleotides read TGTGCCAGCAGTGAGGGGCAGGCCATTGGTAGTAGGCAGCCCCAGCATTTT.

This clonotype was detected a few times. The CDR3 protein is CASSGGTGDYEQYF. CDR3 bases: TGTGCCAGCAGTGGAGGGACAGGGGACTACGAGCAGTACTTC. The V gene is TRBV27, the J gene TRBJ2-7; TRBD1 aligns across 10 bases. Germline V gene sequence: CDR1 MNHEY, CDR2 SMNVEV (reference sequence). The CDR3 covers 14 residues. J gave up 3 bases and V 5 bases, and 4 bases lay outside the gene matches.

This clonotype was counted ten times or more. This sequence joins TRBV28 and TRBJ1-1, with 12 bases identical to TRBD1. Looked up from germline, CDR1 is MDHEN and CDR2 is SYDVKM. Unmatched junction bases numbered 8, after V lost 5 bases and J lost 1 base. The CDR3 has 17 amino acids. CDR3 in DNA: TGTGCCAGCAGTCCATGGGACAGGGGGCGAAGGAACACTGAAGCTTTCTTT. The encoded protein is CASSPWDRGRRNTEAFF. Using reference TRBV28 and TRBJ1-1 for the parts outside the CDR3, the full variable domain is DVKVTQSSRYLVKRTGEKVFLECVQDMDHENMFWYRQDPGLGLRLIYFSYDVKMKEKGDIPEGYSVSREKKERFSLILESASTNQTSMYLCASSPWDRGRRNTEAFFGQGTRLTVV.

This clonotype was detected many times. The V gene is TRBV28, the J gene TRBJ1-2; D remains unclear. Germline-derived CDR1 and CDR2 are MDHEN and SYDVKM. This CDR3 contains 11 residues. V was clipped by 8 bases and J by 1 base, with 5 bases between them. CDR3 in amino acids: CASQINYGYTF. CDR3 bases: TGTGCCAGCCAGATTAACTATGGCTACACCTTC.

The chain recombines TRBV3-1 with TRBJ2-1, with a possible D match to TRBD2 (6 bases). Trimming took 4 bases from V and 6 from J, leaving 19 bases between them. Germline values: CDR1 LGHDT, CDR2 YNNKEL (reference sequence). The CDR3 covers 16 residues. CDR3 nucleotide sequence: TGTGCCAGCAGCCCTCATCGGGGGAGCCTCACCAATGAGCAGTTCTTC. This translates into CASSPHRGSLTNEQFF.

This clonotype has a single count. This chain joins TRBV28 and TRBJ2-5, with 14 bases matching TRBD2. V shed 5 bases and J 4 bases; nucleotides not matched to a gene: 9. There are 17 residues in the CDR3. Germline CDR1 reads MDHEN; CDR2 reads SYDVKM. CDR3 loop: CASSQLTSGGAGETQYF. The CDR3 bases are TGTGCCAGCAGTCAACTGACTAGCGGGGGGGCCGGAGAGACCCAGTACTTC.

This chain links TRBV19 with TRBJ2-3; 8 bases agree with TRBD2. V shed 5 bases and J 2 bases; nucleotides not matched to a gene: 6. The CDR3 runs to 15 residues. Per the germline V gene, CDR1 is LNHDA and CDR2 is SQIVND (reference sequence). The CDR3 coding sequence is TGTGCCAGTAGTGGGGTAGCGGGGCCCACAGATACGCAGTATTTT. Its translation: CASSGVAGPTDTQYF. Full variable domain (missing parts from reference TRBV19 and TRBJ2-3): DGGITQSPKYLFRKEGQNVTLSCEQNLNHDAMYWYRQDPGQGLRLIYYSQIVNDFQKGDIAEGYSVSREKKESFPLTVTSAQKNPTAFYLCASSGVAGPTDTQYFGPGTRLTVL.

This clonotype was seen ten or more times. The chain employs TRBV3-1 and TRBJ1-2, with D tentatively TRBD1 (5 bases). The V gene lost 1 base and the J gene lost 0 bases, with 9 bases spanning the gap. This CDR3 region has 15 residues. Germline loops: CDR1 LGHDT, CDR2 YNNKEL (reference sequence). In DNA form, the CDR3 reads TGTGCCAGCAGCCAAGGGGACGACTCTAACTATGGCTACACCTTC. Translating it yields CASSQGDDSNYGYTF.

This clonotype was counted ten times or more. The chain combines TRBV20-1 with TRBJ2-7; unclear D gene. V was trimmed by 5 bases and J by 7 bases, leaving 9 bases between them. The CDR3 extends over 10 amino acids. Germline values: CDR1 DFQATT, CDR2 SNEGSKA (reference sequence). CDR3 in amino acids: CSAGPWEQYF. The CDR3 coding sequence is TGCAGTGCTGGTCCTTGGGAGCAGTACTTC.

This clonotype was seen many times. The chain links TRBV5-1 to TRBJ2-7; the D is unclear. Germline V gene lookup returns CDR1 SGHRS and CDR2 YFSETQ. The CDR3 sequence is 12 residues long. Trimming removed 0 bases from V and 5 bases from J, with 6 bases in between. CDR3 loop: CASSLAFHEQYF. The CDR3 nucleotides read TGCGCCAGCAGCTTGGCCTTCCACGAGCAGTACTTC.

V usage is TRBV27 and J usage is TRBJ1-2; TRBD1 is a possible D gene (6 bases). The ends were cut back, 6 bases at V and 2 bases at J, with 13 bases in the middle. The CDR3 runs to 14 residues. Germline V CDR1 and CDR2: MNHEY, SMNVEV (reference sequence). The CDR3: CASRRWGPNYGYTF. The CDR3 DNA follows: TGTGCCAGCAGAAGGTGGGGGCCCAACTATGGCTACACCTTC.

This clonotype was detected many times. V is TRBV28 and J is TRBJ2-5, with 7 nucleotides matching TRBD2. The CDR3 is 14 amino acids. Germline V gene data show CDR1 as MDHEN and CDR2 as SYDVKM. Trimming at V came to 8 bases and at J to 1 base, leaving 7 bases not matched to a gene. This chain's CDR3 is CASLGGGLQETQYF. The CDR3 DNA reads as TGTGCCAGCCTTGGCGGGGGACTCCAAGAGACCCAGTACTTC.

The CDR3 bases are TGTGCCAGCAGCCAAGTGGGGGGCGGCACAGATACGCAGTATTTT. Encoded protein: CASSQVGGGTDTQYF. The V and J genes are TRBV3-1 and TRBJ2-3; D assignment may be TRBD1 or TRBD2 (6 bases each). In germline, CDR1 is LGHDT, CDR2 YNNKEL (reference sequence). V was cut by 1 base and J by 1 base, with 9 bases left in between. This CDR3 comprises 15 residues.

There are many counts of this clonotype. The chain has TRBV6-5 and TRBJ2-7; 12 nucleotides line up with TRBD1. The CDR3 spans 19 residues. Germline loops: CDR1 MNHEY, CDR2 SVGAGI. V gave up 8 bases and J gave up 6 bases; unmatched junction bases: 23. The CDR3 sequence: CASDSPRDRGPFTPIEQYF. In DNA, the CDR3 is TGTGCCAGCGACTCACCTCGGGACAGGGGGCCGTTTACGCCGATCGAGCAGTACTTC.

This sequence joins TRBV9 and TRBJ1-6; D is uncertain. V lost 0 bases to trimming and J lost 7 bases, with 11 bases between them. The germline CDR1 and CDR2 sequences are SGDLS and YYNGEE. This CDR3 has 15 residues. The CDR3 DNA reads TGTGCCAGCAGCGTAGAGCAGGCGGGGAATTCACCCCTCCACTTT. Amino acids: CASSVEQAGNSPLHF. Looking up the rest from reference TRBV9 and TRBJ1-6 gives the full variable domain: DSGVTQTPKHLITATGQRVTLRCSPRSGDLSVYWYQQSLDQGLQFLIQYYNGEERAKGNILERFSAQQFPDLHSELNLSSLELGDSALYFCASSVEQAGNSPLHFGNGTRLTVT.

V is TRBV20-1 and J is TRBJ1-6; D remains unclear. V lost 7 bases, J lost 7 bases, and 20 bases lay in between. Germline assignment: CDR1 DFQATT and CDR2 SNEGSKA (reference sequence). This CDR3 spans 15 amino acids. This chain's CDR3 is CSVPIIVEGNSPLHF. DNA of the CDR3: TGCAGTGTCCCGATAATCGTGGAAGGGAATTCACCCCTCCACTTT.